This T cell receptor beta chain appears in the sequencing data of a study of T cell responses to AZD1222 COVID-19 vaccine. Study outcomes and limitations: Two AZD1222 doses significantly raised spike-specific TCR breadth and depth over controls. Recipients of AZD1222 seropositive at baseline numbered only 5 to 7.

This CDR3 contains 16 residues. From germline, CDR1 is LNHDA and CDR2 SQIVND (reference sequence). V lost 7 bases to trimming and J lost 5 bases; unmatched junction nucleotides: 12. For this clone: Its target is unknown.

Only in-frame clones appear in the TCRdb table, and some are missing; sequencing was by immunoSEQ multiplex PCR. The data contain about 140,000 clones, around 84% of them singletons. The chain recombines TRBV19 with TRBJ1-1; the match to TRBD1 covers 11 bases. The receptor was derived from an adult who received the AZD1222 COVID-19 vaccine. The sequences come from peripheral blood, collected 28 days after the second AZD1222 dose. This chain's CDR3 is CASIPLTGTGGTEAFF. As DNA, the CDR3 is TGTGCCAGTATCCCCTTAACCGGGACAGGGGGTACTGAAGCTTTCTTT.